The clone carrying this T cell receptor (beta chain) was seen once. The data derive from a study of radiation and T cells in renal cell carcinoma. The time point was: blood 2 weeks post-SBRT. Treatment noted: 15 Gy SBRT to primary tumor, nephrectomy 4 weeks later. The CDR3 covers 13 residues. With 5 bases clipped from V and 9 bases from J, the junction kept 7 bases outside the gene matches. The germline V gene encodes CDR1 SGHTA and CDR2 FQGNSA. Clones were sequenced by immunoSEQ multiplex PCR, and TCRdb holds only the in-frame ones, with some missing. The table has approximately 120,000 clones, about four fifths seen once.

The source was blood, collected from a patient whose treatment included radiotherapy and nephrectomy. The chain joins TRBV7-2 to TRBJ2-7; 10 bases map to TRBD1. This receptor was taken from a man aged 45-65 years with renal cell carcinoma. CDR3 nucleotides: TGTGCCAGCAGCCCCGACAGGGGGCAAGTGCAGTACTTC. It specifies CASSPDRGQVQYF. Using reference TRBV7-2 and TRBJ2-7 for the parts outside the CDR3, the full variable domain is GAGVSQSPSNKVTEKGKDVELRCDPISGHTALYWYRQSLGQGLEFLIYFQGNSAPDKSGLPSDRFSAERTGGSVSTLTIQRTQQEDSAVYLCASSPDRGQVQYFGPGTRLTVT.